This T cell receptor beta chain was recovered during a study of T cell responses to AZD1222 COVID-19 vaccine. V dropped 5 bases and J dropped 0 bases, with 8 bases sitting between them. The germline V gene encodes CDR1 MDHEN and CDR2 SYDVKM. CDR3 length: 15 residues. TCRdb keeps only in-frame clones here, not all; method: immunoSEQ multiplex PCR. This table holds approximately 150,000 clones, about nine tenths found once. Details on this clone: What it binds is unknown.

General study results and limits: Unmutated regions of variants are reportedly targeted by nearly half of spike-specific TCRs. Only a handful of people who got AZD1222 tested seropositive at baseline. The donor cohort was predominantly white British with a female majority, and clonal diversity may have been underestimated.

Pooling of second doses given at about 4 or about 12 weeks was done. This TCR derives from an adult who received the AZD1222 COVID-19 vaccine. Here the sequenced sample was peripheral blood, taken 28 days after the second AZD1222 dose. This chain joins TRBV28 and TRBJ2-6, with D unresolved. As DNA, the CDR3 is TGTGCCAGCAGTCCATCGGGCTCTGGGGCCAACGTCCTGACTTTC. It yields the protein CASSPSGSGANVLTF.